This TCR beta chain was found in a study of blood T cells in healthy people across ages. Study-wide findings and caveats: CMV infection status of these donors was not known. Older age went with lower TCR beta diversity per million T cells, in a roughly linear way. Naive and antigen-experienced cells were not separated, limiting conclusive comparison.

Peripheral blood samples of roughly 10 milliliters were drawn from each donor. Through a sample-barcoded 5' primer and a J-beta primer mix, a second PCR was run for roughly 7 to 11 cycles. TCRdb reanalysed the 5' RACE reads using MiXCR and keeps one entry per CDR3 protein. Here the sample spans 1,800,000 or so distinct CDR3 sequences, 35% to 50% being singletons. The CDR3 has 15 amino acids. Germline V gene data show CDR1 as SGHTA and CDR2 as FQGNSA. The ends were cut back, 5 bases at V and 6 bases at J, with 17 bases in the middle. To note about this clonotype: Its antigen is currently unknown.

This receptor was identified in a human donor in good health. The specimen was blood. The chain has TRBV7-2 and TRBJ2-1; tentative D call: TRBD1 (6 bases). CDR3 nucleotides: TGTGCCAGCAGCCTTATACCGGGACAAGGCAATGAGCAGTTCTTC. It is translated as CASSLIPGQGNEQFF.